This passage covers 25 T cell receptor beta chains from one sample sequenced in a study of shared clonotypes between healthy human individuals. Repertoires were generated with immunoSEQ multiplex PCR, while TCRdb's copy carries only in-frame clones and drops some. The sample holds a few million clones, more than 90% seen once. Material for sequencing was naive CD4+ T cells sorted from blood. The subset denotes: CD45RA+ positively selected. These receptor sequences come from a man aged 18 to 35 in good health.

The chain employs TRBV15 and TRBJ1-2, with D possibly matching TRBD1 (5 bases). The V gene lost 0 bases and the J gene lost 7 bases, with 9 bases spanning the gap. This CDR3 has 13 amino acids. Germline V gene sequence: CDR1 LNHNV, CDR2 YYDKDF (reference sequence). The CDR3 DNA is TGTGCCACCAGCAGAGAACAGGTCTCTGGCTACACCTTC. Encoded protein: CATSREQVSGYTF. Drawing the rest from reference TRBV15 and TRBJ1-2, the complete variable domain is DAMVIQNPRYQVTQFGKPVTLSCSQTLNHNVMYWYQQKSSQAPKLLFHYYDKDFNNEADTPDNFQSRRPNTSFCFLDIRSPGLGDTAMYLCATSREQVSGYTFGSGTRLTVV.

This chain connects TRBV29-1 to TRBJ2-7, with 7 bases fitting TRBD2. V shed 3 bases, J shed 2 bases, and the junction held 7 bases outside the gene matches. Germline-derived CDR1 and CDR2 are SQVTM and ANQGSEA. This CDR3 contains 14 residues. CDR3 protein: CSVDASGVPYEQYF. The CDR3 coding sequence is TGCAGCGTTGACGCTAGCGGTGTCCCCTACGAGCAGTACTTC.

This sequence joins TRBV13 and TRBJ2-7; TRBD1 matches 7 bases. Trimming cost V 5 bases and J 1 base; bases outside gene matches: 8. Germline lookup yields CDR1 PRHDT and CDR2 FYEKMQ (reference sequence). This CDR3 comprises 15 residues. CDR3 bases: TGTGCCAGCAGCCTGGACAGGTCGTCTTCCTACGAGCAGTACTTC. The encoded protein is CASSLDRSSSYEQYF.

This clone was picked up one time. V and J are TRBV10-3 and TRBJ1-2; D unclear. The CDR3 totals 12 residues. CDR1 is ENHRY and CDR2 is SYGVKD in the germline V gene. V was pared by 4 bases and J by 6 bases, with 9 bases between. CDR3 coding DNA: TGTGCCATCAGTGCGGGCCGGAATGGCTACACCTTC. Translation: CAISAGRNGYTF.

The chain joins TRBV5-6 to TRBJ2-7; TRBD2 aligns across 11 bases. The V and J ends lost 0 bases and 2 bases, in that order; junction bases with no gene match: 4. Germline-derived CDR1 and CDR2 are SGHDT and YYEEEE. The CDR3 spans 16 residues. CDR3 sequence: CASSLAASGGPYEQYF. CDR3 bases: TGTGCCAGCAGCTTGGCCGCTAGCGGGGGGCCCTACGAGCAGTACTTC.

The J gene is TRBJ1-1, the V gene TRBV5-1, with 8 bases that match TRBD1. In germline, CDR1 is SGHRS, CDR2 YFSETQ. The CDR3 has 15 amino acids. Germline trimming cut 4 bases from V and 4 bases from J; bases unmatched to any gene: 9. CDR3 amino acids: CASSHVQGVVTEAFF. The CDR3 DNA reads TGCGCCAGCAGCCACGTACAGGGGGTGGTCACTGAAGCTTTCTTT.

This clone was found once. The chain uses TRBV18 and TRBJ1-1; tentative D call: TRBD1 (5 bases). The CDR3 has 15 residues. Germline V CDR1 and CDR2: KGHSH, LQKENI. Trimming left V 3 bases short and J 7 bases short, with 18 bases between. The CDR3, as DNA: TGTGCCAGCTCACCTAGGCAGGACTCAAGGGGTGAAGCTTTCTTT. Translated, it gives CASSPRQDSRGEAFF.

This chain uses TRBV19 with TRBJ2-1; 12 bases fit TRBD1. The CDR3 is made up of 16 amino acids. Germline lookup yields CDR1 LNHDA and CDR2 SQIVND (reference sequence). Unmatched junction bases numbered 7, after V lost 2 bases and J lost 8 bases. For the CDR3, the DNA is TGTGCCAGTAGTATAAGGGCAGGGACAGGGGGCGATGAGCAGTTCTTC. Its protein product is CASSIRAGTGGDEQFF.

This chain connects TRBV5-4 to TRBJ2-7; the match to TRBD2 covers 9 bases. The CDR3 covers 16 residues. From germline, CDR1 is SGHNT and CDR2 YYREEE (reference sequence). J gave up 6 bases and V 4 bases, and 14 bases lay outside the gene matches. The CDR3, as DNA: TGTGCCAGCAGCGCTTGGGGACTAGCCCCCGGTGGCGAGCAGTACTTC. Translation: CASSAWGLAPGGEQYF.

Only one count was recorded for this clone. This rearrangement joins TRBV6-5 to TRBJ1-4; 8 nucleotides agree with TRBD1. The CDR3 is made up of 15 amino acids. The germline CDR1 and CDR2 sequences are MNHEY and SVGAGI. The V gene end was trimmed by 2 bases and the J gene end by 7 bases; junction bases not matched to a gene: 6. Here the CDR3 DNA reads TGTGCCAGCAGTTACCAGGACAGGGCCACTGAAAAACTGTTTTTT. It is translated as CASSYQDRATEKLFF.

The chain joins TRBV6-6 to TRBJ2-7; TRBD1 matches 9 bases. The V gene's germline CDR1 is MNHNY and CDR2 SVGAGI (reference sequence). The CDR3 runs 13 residues. The V segment lost 6 bases and the J segment 6 bases; nucleotides outside the gene matches: 6. The CDR3 protein is CASRAGTGFEQYF. CDR3 nucleotides: TGTGCCAGCAGAGCCGGGACAGGGTTCGAGCAGTACTTC.

The J gene is TRBJ2-5, the V gene TRBV14, with 7 bases identical to TRBD2. Germline assignment: CDR1 SGHDN and CDR2 FVKESK. V shed 1 base and J 5 bases; nucleotides not matched to a gene: 4. The CDR3 length is 14 residues. The DNA for the CDR3 is TGTGCCAGCAGCCAAGCCTCTAGCGGCGAGACCCAGTACTTC. Its protein product is CASSQASSGETQYF.

This sequence joins TRBV9 and TRBJ1-1, with TRBD1 as a possible D gene (6 bases). Germline V CDR1 and CDR2: SGDLS, YYNGEE. The CDR3 has 16 residues. Trimming stripped 3 bases from V and 5 bases from J, with 20 bases between. CDR3 residues: CASSAYETGIRTEAFF. CDR3 bases: TGTGCCAGCAGCGCATACGAAACAGGGATTAGAACTGAAGCTTTCTTT.

Worth noting for this clone: Other DNA sequences in this sample translate to the same CDR3. This chain connects TRBV19 to TRBJ1-1, with D possibly TRBD1 on 6 matching bases. V was clipped by 4 bases and J by 4 bases, with 10 bases between them. The germline CDR1 and CDR2 sequences are LNHDA and SQIVND (reference sequence). The CDR3 covers 13 residues. The CDR3, as DNA: TGTGCCAGTAGTACTACAGGGAGCACTGAAGCTTTCTTT. Translating it yields CASSTTGSTEAFF.

The chain joins TRBV2 to TRBJ2-3, with 8 bases fitting TRBD1. Per germline, CDR1 SNHLY and CDR2 FYNNEI. V shed 3 bases, J shed 3 bases, and the junction held 5 bases outside the gene matches. The CDR3 has 15 residues. Here the CDR3 DNA reads TGTGCCAGCAGTGAGAGACAGGGGCAGACAGATACGCAGTATTTT. Protein sequence: CASSERQGQTDTQYF.

As regards this clone: This sample includes further DNA sequences coding for the same CDR3. The chain combines TRBV6-1 with TRBJ2-7; D might be TRBD1 (5 bases). Germline lookup yields CDR1 MNHNS and CDR2 SASEGT. V dropped 5 bases and J dropped 3 bases, with 8 bases sitting between them. The CDR3 sequence is 12 residues long. The CDR3 DNA is TGTGCCAGCAGTCTGACAGTCTACGAGCAGTACTTC. Its protein is CASSLTVYEQYF.

This sequence joins TRBV18 and TRBJ2-6; possible D gene TRBD1, 5 bases. CDR1 is KGHSH and CDR2 is LQKENI in the germline V gene. The CDR3 has 17 amino acids. Trimming removed 1 base from V and 0 bases from J, with 10 bases in between. The CDR3 nucleotides are TGTGCCAGCTCACCACTGGCTGACAGCTCTGGGGCCAACGTCCTGACTTTC. Translating it yields CASSPLADSSGANVLTF.

J is TRBJ2-1 and V is TRBV11-2; D unresolved. The CDR3 runs 13 residues. Germline loops: CDR1 SGHAT, CDR2 FQNNGV. CDR3 bases: TGTGCTACAGAGTTTACGGGCTACAATGAGCAGTTCTTC. This codes for CATEFTGYNEQFF. The variable domain in full, with the rest retrieved from reference TRBV11-2 and TRBJ2-1, is EAGVAQSPRYKIIEKRQSVAFWCNPISGHATLYWYQQILGQGPKLLIQFQNNGVVDDSQLPKDRFSAERLKGVDSTLKIQPAKLEDSAVYLCATEFTGYNEQFFGPGTRLTVL.

The chain carries TRBV10-3 and TRBJ1-1; D is unresolved. The germline V gene has CDR1 ENHRY and CDR2 SYGVKD. The CDR3 covers 13 residues. V was pared by 6 bases and J by 3 bases, with 11 bases between. CDR3 region: CAIRRVSDTEAFF. DNA of the CDR3: TGTGCCATCAGGAGGGTTTCGGACACTGAAGCTTTCTTT.

This sequence joins TRBV6-6 and TRBJ1-1; 8 nucleotides agree with TRBD1. Germline V gene sequence: CDR1 MNHNY, CDR2 SVGAGI (reference sequence). CDR3 length: 14 residues. The trim removed 5 bases at V and 7 bases at J, leaving 9 bases unmatched. The CDR3 nucleotides are TGTGCCAGCAGTGAGGGACAGGCTCTCGGTGAAGCTTTCTTT. Its translation is CASSEGQALGEAFF.

The V gene is TRBV5-6, the J gene TRBJ1-2; 8 positions agree with TRBD1. The J segment lost 4 bases and the V segment lost 4 bases, leaving 9 bases of the junction unmatched. Germline V lookup: CDR1 SGHDT, CDR2 YYEEEE. CDR3 size: 15 residues. CDR3 protein: CASSRTGIGAYGYTF. CDR3 nucleotide sequence: TGTGCCAGCAGCAGGACAGGGATTGGGGCCTATGGCTACACCTTC.

The chain is built from TRBV28 and TRBJ1-5; D is unclear. The CDR3 covers 15 residues. Trimming stripped 6 bases from V and 3 bases from J, with 15 bases between. Germline CDR1 and CDR2: MDHEN and SYDVKM. In DNA form, the CDR3 reads TGTGCCAGCAGCAGGAGGGCAGACTCCAATCAGCCCCAGCATTTT. Its translation is CASSRRADSNQPQHF.

The rearrangement uses TRBV10-1 and TRBJ2-7; 8 bases map to TRBD1. V shed 3 bases and J 6 bases; nucleotides not matched to a gene: 4. Germline lookup yields CDR1 WNHNN and CDR2 SYGVQD (reference sequence). CDR3 length: 13 amino acids. CDR3 sequence: CASSEGQGTEQYF. CDR3 nucleotides: TGCGCCAGCAGTGAAGGACAGGGTACCGAGCAGTACTTC.

The V call is TRBV4-1, the J call TRBJ1-3; no clear D. This CDR3 contains 16 residues. V shed 0 bases and J shed 3 bases, with 12 bases lying between them. Germline V gene data show CDR1 as MGHRA and CDR2 as YSYEKL. CDR3 loop: CASSQETPVLGNTIYF. CDR3 nucleotide sequence: TGCGCCAGCAGCCAAGAAACCCCGGTCCTTGGAAACACCATATATTTT.

Remarks on this clone: In the same sample, other DNA sequences code for this CDR3. The chain links TRBV4-1 to TRBJ1-4; D not certain. CDR1 is MGHRA and CDR2 is YSYEKL in the germline V gene. This CDR3 comprises 16 residues. The V and J ends lost 0 bases and 0 bases respectively, with 8 bases between them. This CDR3 reads CASSQEGRATNEKLFF. The CDR3 coding sequence is TGCGCCAGCAGCCAAGAAGGGCGTGCAACTAATGAAAAACTGTTTTTT.